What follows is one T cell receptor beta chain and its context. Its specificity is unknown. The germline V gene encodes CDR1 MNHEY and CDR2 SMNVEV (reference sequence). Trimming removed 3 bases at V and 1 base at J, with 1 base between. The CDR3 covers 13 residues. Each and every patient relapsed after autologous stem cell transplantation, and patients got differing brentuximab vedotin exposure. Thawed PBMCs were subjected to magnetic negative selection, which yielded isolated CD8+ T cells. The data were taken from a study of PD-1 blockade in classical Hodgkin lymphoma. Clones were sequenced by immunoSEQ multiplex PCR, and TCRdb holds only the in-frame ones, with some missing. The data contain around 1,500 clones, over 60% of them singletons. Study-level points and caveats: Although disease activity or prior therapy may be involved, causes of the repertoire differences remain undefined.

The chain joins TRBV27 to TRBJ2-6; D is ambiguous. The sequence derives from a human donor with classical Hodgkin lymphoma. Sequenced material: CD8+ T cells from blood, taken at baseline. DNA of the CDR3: TGTGCCAGCAGTTTTTCTGGGGCCAACGTCCTGACTTTC. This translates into CASSFSGANVLTF.